Shown below are 19 T cell receptor beta chains from a single sample sequenced in a study of regulatory T cells in long-lasting Graves disease. HTBI primers from iRepertoire and Arm-PCR of CDR3 regions yielded the TCR beta libraries. Each CDR3 protein is one row after TCRdb ran MiXCR on the multiplex PCR reads. The sample has about 400,000 distinct CDR3 sequences; around 20% are singletons. The sample's time point: persistent/refractory GD, antithyroid drugs over 5 years with positive TRAb. After RNA was extracted from PBMCs, the TCR library was made from it. This material consisted of peripheral blood mononuclear cells (PBMCs), taken when the disease was refractory, from a patient treated with antithyroid drugs. These receptors were taken from a female donor with Graves disease.

The chain has TRBV30 and TRBJ2-2; the D gene is possibly TRBD2 (7 bases). This CDR3 contains 12 residues. Trimming removed 2 bases at V and 8 bases at J, with 9 bases between. Looked up from germline, CDR1 is GTSNPN and CDR2 is SVGIG (reference sequence). For the CDR3, the DNA is TGTGCCTGGAGTAGGGGGGGAGGGGAGCTGTTTTTT. This translates into CAWSRGGGELFF.

This clonotype appeared many times. This rearrangement joins TRBV12-3 or TRBV12-4 to TRBJ2-4; D might be TRBD1 or TRBD2, each matching 5 bases. The V end was cut by 3 bases, the J end by 8 bases, with 11 bases between. The CDR3 length is 13 residues. This CDR3 reads CASSLWMGDIQYF. The CDR3 DNA reads as TGTGCCAGCAGTTTGTGGATGGGGGACATTCAGTACTTC.

This clonotype was recorded at least ten times. The chain joins TRBV7-9 to TRBJ2-5; 7 bases are shared with TRBD1. The CDR3 runs 16 residues. Per germline, CDR1 SEHNR and CDR2 FQNEAQ (reference sequence). V trimming: 1 base; J trimming: 7 bases; junction bases outside the gene matches: 12. CDR3 sequence (DNA): TGTGCCAGCAGCTTAGAGGCTGGGACAGCTGACGGGACCCAGTACTTC. Translating gives CASSLEAGTADGTQYF. Variable domain in full (rest from reference TRBV7-9 and TRBJ2-5): DTGVSQNPRHKITKRGQNVTFRCDPISEHNRLYWYRQTLGQGPEFLTYFQNEAQLEKSRLLSDRFSAERPKGSFSTLEIQRTEQGDSAMYLCASSLEAGTADGTQYFGPGTRLLVL.

This clonotype has ten or more counts. The rearrangement links TRBV28 to TRBJ1-4; D gene uncertain. Deletions cut 7 bases from V and 6 bases from J, with 9 bases between. This CDR3 has 12 amino acids. From germline, CDR1 is MDHEN and CDR2 SYDVKM. The CDR3 loop is CASNSRDEKLFF. The CDR3 nucleotides are TGTGCCAGCAACAGTAGGGATGAAAAACTGTTTTTT.

DNA of the CDR3: TGTGCCAGTAACTTGGGGGGCTTGGGAAATCAGCCCCAGCATTTT. Amino acids: CASNLGGLGNQPQHF. The chain has TRBV19 and TRBJ1-5; a possible D gene is TRBD1 (6 bases). The CDR3 covers 15 residues. V was shortened by 7 bases and J by 4 bases, with 17 bases between the two germline ends. Germline V gene data show CDR1 as LNHDA and CDR2 as SQIVND (reference sequence).

This sequence joins TRBV6-5 and TRBJ2-7; 7 nucleotides agree with TRBD2. Germline V gene lookup returns CDR1 MNHEY and CDR2 SVGAGI. J gave up 9 bases and V 4 bases, and 12 bases lay outside the gene matches. The CDR3 is made up of 14 amino acids. In DNA, the CDR3 is TGTGCCAGCAGTTCGGTCCGCGGGAGAGTTGTGCAGTACTTC. Amino acids: CASSSVRGRVVQYF.

The chain recombines TRBV20-1 with TRBJ1-1; tentatively, D is TRBD1 (6 bases). V lost 7 bases and J lost 3, with 15 bases in between. Germline V gives CDR1 DFQATT, CDR2 SNEGSKA (reference sequence). This CDR3 is 13 amino acids long. The CDR3, as DNA: TGCAGTGTTAAGGGGGGTTTGGACACTGAAGCTTTCTTT. It codes for CSVKGGLDTEAFF.

This clonotype was counted many times. This chain links TRBV20-1 with TRBJ2-7; tentatively, D is TRBD1 or TRBD2 (5 bases each). Germline loops: CDR1 DFQATT, CDR2 SNEGSKA (reference sequence). The CDR3 is 14 residues long. Trimming left V 6 bases short and J 0 bases short, with 15 bases between. The CDR3 loop is CSAPGPQASYEQYF. CDR3 DNA sequence: TGCAGTGCCCCGGGACCCCAGGCCTCCTACGAGCAGTACTTC.

Only one count was recorded for this clonotype. Being one base from a much bigger clone, this may be a read error. This sequence joins TRBV3-1 and TRBJ2-7; the D is unclear. Looked up from germline, CDR1 is LGHDT and CDR2 is YNNKEL (reference sequence). CDR3 length equals 14 residues. CDR3 in DNA: TGTGCCAGCAGCCAAAGGGTGCAATCCTACGAGCAGCACTTC. Translating it yields CASSQRVQSYEQHF.

This clonotype showed up many times. This rearrangement joins TRBV29-1 to TRBJ2-7, with D perhaps TRBD1 (5 bases). Germline CDR1 and CDR2: SQVTM and ANQGSEA. V lost 1 base, J lost 9 bases, and 10 bases lay in between. This CDR3 is 11 amino acids long. CDR3: CSVEGGARQYF. CDR3 coding DNA: TGCAGCGTTGAAGGGGGCGCGCGGCAGTACTTC.

This clonotype was seen at least ten times. The V and J genes are TRBV2 and TRBJ2-5; D remains unclear. This CDR3 has 13 amino acids. CDR1 SNHLY and CDR2 FYNNEI come from the germline V gene. The ends were cut back, 2 bases at V and 5 bases at J, with 9 bases in the middle. CDR3 nucleotides: TGTGCCAGCAGTGAACAGCAACGGGAGACCCAGTACTTC. This codes for CASSEQQRETQYF.

V gene TRBV19 combines with J gene TRBJ1-2, with D perhaps matching TRBD1 (5 bases). Per the germline V gene, CDR1 is LNHDA and CDR2 is SQIVND (reference sequence). This CDR3 comprises 12 residues. V lost 2 bases to trimming and J lost 6 bases, with 7 bases between them. The CDR3 DNA is TGTGCCAGTAGTATAACAGGTCATGGCTACACCTTC. Protein: CASSITGHGYTF.

This clonotype was found many times. V and J are TRBV28 and TRBJ2-2; 9 bases line up with TRBD2. The CDR3 runs 15 residues. CDR1 and CDR2 (germline): MDHEN, SYDVKM. With 4 bases clipped from V and 9 bases from J, the junction kept 9 bases outside the gene matches. CDR3 residues: CASSSSASGTRELFF. DNA for the CDR3: TGTGCCAGCAGTTCGTCCGCTAGCGGGACCCGGGAGCTGTTTTTT.

This clonotype came up many times. The chain recombines TRBV5-1 with TRBJ1-2; 8 nucleotides align to TRBD1. Trimming at V came to 4 bases and at J to 3 bases, leaving 2 bases not matched to a gene. The CDR3 extends over 13 amino acids. Germline values: CDR1 SGHRS, CDR2 YFSETQ. The CDR3 loop reads CASSLDRDYGYTF. Here the CDR3 DNA reads TGCGCCAGCAGCCTGGACAGGGACTATGGCTACACCTTC.

This chain connects TRBV5-1 to TRBJ1-1; D unresolved. CDR1 and CDR2 from the germline V gene are SGHRS and YFSETQ. V was clipped by 2 bases and J by 11 bases, with 16 bases between them. This CDR3 contains 13 residues. The CDR3 sequence: CASSFDGPSEAFF. DNA for the CDR3: TGCGCCAGCAGCTTTGATGGCCCCTCGGAGGCTTTCTTT.

This clonotype was seen a single time. A much larger clone differs from this one at a single base, so this may be a read error. V usage is TRBV2 and J usage is TRBJ1-1, with D possibly TRBD1 on 6 matching bases. The CDR3 totals 16 residues. Germline V gene lookup returns CDR1 SNHLY and CDR2 FYNNEI. The chain's CDR3 is CTSSEVQGYEWSEAFF. CDR3 DNA sequence: TGTACCAGCAGTGAAGTACAGGGATATGAATGGTCGGAAGCTTTCTTT. The full variable domain, completed using reference TRBV2 and TRBJ1-1, is EPEVTQTPSHQVTQMGQEVILRCVPISNHLYFYWYRQILGQKVEFLVSFYNNEISEKSEIFDDQFSVERPDGSNFTLKIRSTKLEDSAMYFCTSSEVQGYEWSEAFFGQGTRLTVV.

Regarding this clonotype: This may be a read error, as it is one base from a much larger clone. The V call is TRBV7-9, the J call TRBJ2-4, with D perhaps matching TRBD1 (5 bases). The last part of the DNA fits TRBJ1-2 better; the J call may be wrong. The germline gives CDR1 SEHNR, CDR2 FQNEAQ (reference sequence). The CDR3 spans 14 residues. The CDR3 here is CASSLVGDYFGYTF. The CDR3, as DNA: TGTGCCAGCAGCTTAGTAGGGGACTACTTTGGCTACACCTTC.

The sample holds many counts of this clonotype. V and J are TRBV5-1 and TRBJ1-1; D ambiguous. Trimming pared 8 bases from V and 1 base from J, leaving 6 bases between. CDR1 and CDR2 from the germline V gene are SGHRS and YFSETQ. The CDR3 totals 11 residues. The CDR3 loop is CARGENTEAFF. The CDR3 coding sequence is TGCGCCAGGGGCGAGAACACTGAAGCTTTCTTT.

The chain uses TRBV19 and TRBJ2-7; D uncertain. Germline CDR1 and CDR2: LNHDA and SQIVND (reference sequence). This CDR3 has 11 residues. With 4 bases removed from V and 5 bases from J, the gap between germline ends came to 6 bases. As DNA, the CDR3 is TGTGCCAGTAGTAACACGGACGAGCAGTACTTC. Its translation is CASSNTDEQYF.